This T cell receptor beta chain is drawn from a study of blood T cell repertoires in COVID-19 (TCRdb year 2020). Study-wide context: Samples covering the acute and convalescent phases of COVID-19 were provided by collaborators in the United States, Italy and Spain. Where available, HLA class I and class II types were taken from metadata supplied by the sample provider and were not determined by assay-based typing. The material from the prospective study consisted of cDNA or gDNA derived from T cells, B-cell-depleted T cells, or PBMCs. A freely available public database, intended as a resource for researchers studying the immune response to SARS-CoV-2, is where the repertoires were released. Samples came from the ongoing ImmuneRACE study (first 160 participants) plus 1,254 subjects from 6 global collaborators. A de-identified subject ID, COVID-19 status, age in years and sex were almost always included in the sample metadata. The dataset comprised deeply sampled blood TCRbeta repertoires from subjects exposed to, actively infected with, or recovered from COVID-19. The paper's findings and limits, for the study overall: The amount of clinical and demographic metadata varied by source and participant and was provided uncurated.

TCRbeta CDR3 regions were amplified from genomic DNA using the immunoSEQ Assay, a bias-controlled multiplex PCR. As for how the authors treated the data: The number of nucleated cells in each sample was estimated by amplification of reference gene primers within the assay. To quantify the absolute abundance of each unique TCRbeta CDR3 rearrangement, sequence reads were collapsed and filtered. For each sample, productive Simpson clonality was calculated as the square root of Simpson's diversity index across productive rearrangements. TCRdb retrieved this table from immuneACCESS and kept in-frame rearrangements only. Not all clones are present; in checked studies, unresolved V genes account for under half, and no reason is known for the remainder. That table furnishes V, J and clone size, whereas the DNA furnished D and trimming. In this sample the table shows roughly 84,000 clones, 80% of which occur a single time. The biggest ten clones account for 12% of the sample.

The germline V gene (reference sequence) supplies CDR1 LNHDA and CDR2 SQIVND. Germline trimming: 2 bases from V, 2 bases from J; junction bases outside gene matches: 5. CDR3 length: 17 amino acids, cysteine to phenylalanine. CDR3 DNA is the only sequence kept; it has 51 bases, read in frame from the first base. Collaborating institutions collected whole blood in K2EDTA tubes following their own protocols. For TCRbeta analysis, collaborators shipped samples in one of three forms: frozen whole blood, isolated PBMCs, or DNA extracted from either of those sample types. This clone was seen only once. Its antigen is currently not known. No quality values exist for individual bases; no much larger clone is one base distant.

The V and J segments used are TRBV19 and TRBJ2-2, with 10 middle bases fitting TRBD2. The sample comprised peripheral blood. The source of this sequence is a woman aged 40 to 55 with active or convalescent COVID-19. The DNA reads TGTGCCAGTAGTATAAGCGGACTAGCGGTAAACACCGGGGAGCTGTTTTTT. Translated, this is CASSISGLAVNTGELFF. The reference TRBV19 and TRBJ2-2 proteins fill in what lies around the CDR3, so the full variable domain reads DGGITQSPKYLFRKEGQNVTLSCEQNLNHDAMYWYRQDPGQGLRLIYYSQIVNDFQKGDIAEGYSVSREKKESFPLTVTSAQKNPTAFYLCASSISGLAVNTGELFFGEGSRLTVL.